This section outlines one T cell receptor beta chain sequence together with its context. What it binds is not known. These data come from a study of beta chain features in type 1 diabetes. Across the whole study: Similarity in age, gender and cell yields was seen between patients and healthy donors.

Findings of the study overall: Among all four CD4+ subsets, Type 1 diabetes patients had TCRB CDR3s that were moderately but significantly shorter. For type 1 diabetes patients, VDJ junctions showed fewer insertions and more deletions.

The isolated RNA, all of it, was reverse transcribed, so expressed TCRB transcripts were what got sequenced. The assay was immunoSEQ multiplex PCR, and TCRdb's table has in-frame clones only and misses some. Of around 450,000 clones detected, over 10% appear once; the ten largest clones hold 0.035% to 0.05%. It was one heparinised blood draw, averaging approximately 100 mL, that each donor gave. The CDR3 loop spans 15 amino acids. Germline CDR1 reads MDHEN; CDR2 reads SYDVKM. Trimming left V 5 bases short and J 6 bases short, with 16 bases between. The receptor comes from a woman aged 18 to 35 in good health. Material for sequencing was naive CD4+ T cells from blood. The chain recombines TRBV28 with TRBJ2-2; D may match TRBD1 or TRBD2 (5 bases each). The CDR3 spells CASSPRGPSSGELFF. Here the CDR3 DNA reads TGTGCCAGCAGTCCACGGGGCCCATCGTCCGGGGAGCTGTTTTTT.